These 9 T cell receptor beta chains originate from one sample sequenced in a study of blood T cell repertoires in COVID-19. Generated by immunoSEQ multiplex PCR, the TCRdb table keeps only in-frame clones and is missing some. Altogether 200,000 to 300,000 clones are present, around 86% being singletons, with the ten largest covering 8.5% to 10%. Sequences were obtained from peripheral blood. All receptors come from a man aged 35 to 55 who had recovered from COVID-19.

This clone was seen only a few times. The chain recombines TRBV6-2 or TRBV6-3 with TRBJ2-4; TRBD2 agrees at 14 bases. The CDR3 is 19 amino acids. Germline V gene sequence: CDR1 MNHEY, CDR2 SVGEGT. V lost 0 bases, J lost 3 bases, and 7 bases stayed unmatched. CDR3 DNA sequence: TGTGCCAGCAGTTACTCGAGACTAGCGGGAGGGCCTGACAAAAACATTCAGTACTTC. It translates to CASSYSRLAGGPDKNIQYF.

This clone was observed once. This rearrangement joins TRBV5-4 to TRBJ2-1, with D unresolved. Germline CDR1 SGHNT, CDR2 YYREEE (reference sequence). V was cut by 4 bases and J by 11 bases, with 22 bases left in between. The CDR3 is made up of 15 amino acids. The CDR3 loop reads CASSNTDNQMIQQFF. CDR3 sequence (DNA): TGTGCCAGCAGCAACACAGATAACCAAATGATTCAGCAGTTCTTC.

This chain uses TRBV4-2 with TRBJ1-4; 10 bases align to TRBD1. The J segment lost 8 bases and the V segment lost 2 bases, leaving 5 bases of the junction unmatched. Germline values: CDR1 LGHNA, CDR2 YNFKEQ. The CDR3 sequence is 15 residues long. The CDR3 DNA sequence: TGTGCCAGCAGCCAACCCGGGACAGGGGTCGAAAAACTGTTTTTT. Protein sequence: CASSQPGTGVEKLFF.

This chain uses TRBV18 with TRBJ1-1, with 11 bases matching TRBD1. The CDR3 has 18 amino acids. V gave up 5 bases and J gave up 0 bases; unmatched junction bases: 11. Germline values: CDR1 KGHSH, CDR2 LQKENI. CDR3 in amino acids: CASSARTGGFTMNTEAFF. The CDR3 nucleotides read TGTGCCAGCTCAGCTCGGACAGGGGGCTTCACGATGAACACTGAAGCTTTCTTT.

This clone appeared a few times. This sequence joins TRBV5-6 and TRBJ1-1; 11 bases align to TRBD1. The germline CDR1 and CDR2 sequences are SGHDT and YYEEEE. Losses at the gene ends were 4 bases for V and 4 bases for J; bases not matched to a gene: 6. The CDR3 extends over 15 amino acids. CDR3 DNA: TGTGCCAGCAGCCGGGACAGGGGGGCCGGCACTGAAGCTTTCTTT. It codes for CASSRDRGAGTEAFF.

The rearrangement joins TRBV25-1 to TRBJ1-1, with 8 bases identical to TRBD1. Trimming took 6 bases from V and 7 from J; bases not matched to a gene: 10. The CDR3 is made up of 14 amino acids. CDR1 is MGHDK and CDR2 is SYGVNS in the germline V gene. The CDR3 region is CASSGQGGRGEAFF. CDR3 DNA sequence: TGTGCCAGCAGCGGACAGGGTGGAAGGGGTGAAGCTTTCTTT.

This chain connects TRBV10-2 to TRBJ2-1; the match to TRBD1 covers 9 bases. Germline V gives CDR1 WSHSY, CDR2 SAAADI. This CDR3 comprises 15 residues. V lost 0 bases and J lost 8; bases outside the gene matches: 5. CDR3 loop: CASSESPGTGHEQFF. In nucleotides, the CDR3 is TGCGCCAGCAGTGAGTCTCCCGGGACAGGGCATGAGCAGTTCTTC.

The genes are TRBV18 and TRBJ2-7; 9 bases align to TRBD1. The length of the CDR3 is 16 residues. V trimming: 8 bases; J trimming: 7 bases; junction bases outside the gene matches: 18. Germline V gene sequence: CDR1 KGHSH, CDR2 LQKENI. The CDR3 is CASPSIPNRGLGEQYF. For the CDR3, the DNA is TGTGCCAGCCCGTCCATCCCGAACAGGGGGCTGGGGGAGCAGTACTTC.

The chain uses TRBV6-6 and TRBJ1-2; D is unresolved. The CDR3 runs to 12 residues. V dropped 7 bases and J dropped 8 bases, with 14 bases sitting between them. The V gene's germline CDR1 is MNHNY and CDR2 SVGAGI (reference sequence). The DNA of the CDR3 is TGTGCCAGCACTATAGCGGTGGACGGCTACACCTTC. Protein sequence: CASTIAVDGYTF.